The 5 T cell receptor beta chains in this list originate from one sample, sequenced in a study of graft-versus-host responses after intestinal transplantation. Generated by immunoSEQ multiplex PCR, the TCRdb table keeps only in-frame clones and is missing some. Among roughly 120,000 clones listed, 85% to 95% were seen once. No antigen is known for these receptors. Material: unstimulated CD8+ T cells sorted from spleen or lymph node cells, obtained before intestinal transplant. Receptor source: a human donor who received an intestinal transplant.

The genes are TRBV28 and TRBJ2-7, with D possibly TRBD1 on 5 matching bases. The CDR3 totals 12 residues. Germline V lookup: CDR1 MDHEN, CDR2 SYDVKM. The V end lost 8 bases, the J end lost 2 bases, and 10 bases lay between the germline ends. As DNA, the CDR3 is TGTGCCAGCCGAGACAGAGCCTACGAGCAGTACTTC. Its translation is CASRDRAYEQYF.

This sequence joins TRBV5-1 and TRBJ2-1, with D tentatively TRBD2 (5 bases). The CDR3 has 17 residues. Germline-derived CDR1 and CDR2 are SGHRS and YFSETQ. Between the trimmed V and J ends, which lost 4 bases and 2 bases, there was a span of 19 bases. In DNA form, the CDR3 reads TGCGCCAGCAGCCTCCATCGGGCGGAGGCCACCTACAATGAGCAGTTCTTC. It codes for CASSLHRAEATYNEQFF.

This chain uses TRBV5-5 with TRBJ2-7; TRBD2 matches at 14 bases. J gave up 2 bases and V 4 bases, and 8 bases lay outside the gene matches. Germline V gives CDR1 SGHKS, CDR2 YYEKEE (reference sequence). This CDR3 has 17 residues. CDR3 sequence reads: CASSPRTSGRSAYEQYF. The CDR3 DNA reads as TGTGCCAGCAGCCCGCGGACTAGCGGGAGGTCTGCCTACGAGCAGTACTTC.

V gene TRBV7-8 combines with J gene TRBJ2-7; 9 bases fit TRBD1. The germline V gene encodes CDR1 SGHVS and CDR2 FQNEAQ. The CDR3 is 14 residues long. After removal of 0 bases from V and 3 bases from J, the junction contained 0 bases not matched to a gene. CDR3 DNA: TGTGCCAGCAGCTTAGCGGGACAGGGCTACGAGCAGTACTTC. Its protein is CASSLAGQGYEQYF.

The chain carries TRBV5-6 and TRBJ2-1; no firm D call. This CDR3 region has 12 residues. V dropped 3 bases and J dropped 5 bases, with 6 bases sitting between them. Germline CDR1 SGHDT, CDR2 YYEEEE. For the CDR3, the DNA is TGTGCCAGCAGCTCTTCAGACAATGAGCAGTTCTTC. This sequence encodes CASSSSDNEQFF.